This T cell receptor (beta chain) was documented in a study of cytomegalovirus exposure and HLA in healthy donors. Whole-study context: Earlier, 95 million to 140 million unique TCR beta sequences were recovered from some 200 million T cells by an analysis.

This clone was seen once. The antigen remains undetermined. Germline trimming cut 6 bases from V and 2 bases from J; bases unmatched to any gene: 7. This CDR3 has 15 amino acids. Germline V gene data show CDR1 as MGHDK and CDR2 as SYGVNS. Study-level points and caveats: In a later analysis, several top co-occurrence clusters appeared linked to parvovirus B19, influenza, CMV and Epstein-Barr virus. Most observed TCR sequences were rare, whereas some public TCRs were detected in many donors. The study assumed roughly uniform donor sequencing depth for presence/absence analyses.

The PCR had 60 Vbeta and 13 Jbeta primers. Generated by immunoSEQ multiplex PCR, the TCRdb table keeps only in-frame clones and is missing some. Seen here are 100,000 or so clones, around 74% observed once, and the top ten hold over 9.5%. The chain uses TRBV25-1 and TRBJ1-2; TRBD1 matches 9 bases. Sequencing was performed on PBMCs. This TCR came from a young man in good health and CMV-seropositive. CDR3 residues: CASRGGQGRNYGYTF. CDR3 in DNA: TGTGCCAGCAGAGGGGGACAGGGTCGCAACTATGGCTACACCTTC.